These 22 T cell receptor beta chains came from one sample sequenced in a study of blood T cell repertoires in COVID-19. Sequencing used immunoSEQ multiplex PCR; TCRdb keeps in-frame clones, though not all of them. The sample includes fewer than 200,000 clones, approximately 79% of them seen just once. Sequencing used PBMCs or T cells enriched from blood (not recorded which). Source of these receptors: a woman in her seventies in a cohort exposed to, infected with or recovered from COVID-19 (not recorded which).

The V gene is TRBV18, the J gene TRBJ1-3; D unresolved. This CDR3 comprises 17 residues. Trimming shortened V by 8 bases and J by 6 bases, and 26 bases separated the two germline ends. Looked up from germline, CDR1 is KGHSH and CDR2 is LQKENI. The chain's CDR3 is CASLGSLYSGGENTIYF. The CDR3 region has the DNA TGTGCCAGCCTGGGAAGTCTCTACTCCGGAGGAGAAAACACCATATATTTT.

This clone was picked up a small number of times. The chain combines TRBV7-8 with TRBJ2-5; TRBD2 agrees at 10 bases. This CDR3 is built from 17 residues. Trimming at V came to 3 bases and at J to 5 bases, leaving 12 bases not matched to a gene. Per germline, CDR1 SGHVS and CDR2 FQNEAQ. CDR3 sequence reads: CASSFEASGRIEETQYF. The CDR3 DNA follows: TGTGCCAGCAGCTTTGAAGCTAGCGGGAGAATCGAGGAGACCCAGTACTTC.

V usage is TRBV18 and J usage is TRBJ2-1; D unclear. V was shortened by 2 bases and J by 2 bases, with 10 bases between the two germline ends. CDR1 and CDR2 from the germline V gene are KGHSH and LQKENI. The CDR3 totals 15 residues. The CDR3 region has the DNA TGTGCCAGCTCACCATTGGCACCCGCCTACAATGAGCAGTTCTTC. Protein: CASSPLAPAYNEQFF.

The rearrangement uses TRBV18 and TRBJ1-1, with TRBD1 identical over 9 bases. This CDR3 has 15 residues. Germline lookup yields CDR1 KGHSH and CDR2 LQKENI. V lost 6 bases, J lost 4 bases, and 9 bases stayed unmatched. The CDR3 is CASSHNRGLVTEAFF. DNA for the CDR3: TGTGCCAGCTCCCACAACAGGGGGCTAGTCACTGAAGCTTTCTTT.

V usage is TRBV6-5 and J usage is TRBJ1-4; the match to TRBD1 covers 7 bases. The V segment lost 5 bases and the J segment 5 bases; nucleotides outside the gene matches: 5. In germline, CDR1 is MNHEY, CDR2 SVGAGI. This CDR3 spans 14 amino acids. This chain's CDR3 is CASSPTGPNEKLFF. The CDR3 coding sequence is TGTGCCAGCAGTCCGACAGGGCCGAATGAAAAACTGTTTTTT.

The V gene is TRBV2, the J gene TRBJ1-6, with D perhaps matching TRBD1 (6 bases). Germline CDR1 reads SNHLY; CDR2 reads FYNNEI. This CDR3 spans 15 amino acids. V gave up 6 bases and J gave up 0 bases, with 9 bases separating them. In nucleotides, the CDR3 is TGTGCCAGCAGGGACAGCAGCTCCTATAATTCACCCCTCCACTTT. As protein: CASRDSSSYNSPLHF. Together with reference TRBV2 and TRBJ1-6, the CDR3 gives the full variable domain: EPEVTQTPSHQVTQMGQEVILRCVPISNHLYFYWYRQILGQKVEFLVSFYNNEISEKSEIFDDQFSVERPDGSNFTLKIRSTKLEDSAMYFCASRDSSSYNSPLHFGNGTRLTVT.

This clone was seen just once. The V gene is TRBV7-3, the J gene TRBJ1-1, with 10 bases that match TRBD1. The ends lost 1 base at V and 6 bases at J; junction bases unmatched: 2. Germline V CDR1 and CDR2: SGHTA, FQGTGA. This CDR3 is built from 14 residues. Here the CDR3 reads CASSLSGTGAEAFF. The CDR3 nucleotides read TGTGCCAGCAGCTTAAGTGGGACAGGGGCTGAAGCTTTCTTT.

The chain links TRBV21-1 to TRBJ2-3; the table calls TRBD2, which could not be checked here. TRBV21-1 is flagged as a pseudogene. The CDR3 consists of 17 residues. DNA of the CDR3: TGTGCCAGCAGCAAATCGGGGGGTCCCTGGGGCACAGATACGCAGTATTTT. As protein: CASSKSGGPWGTDTQYF.

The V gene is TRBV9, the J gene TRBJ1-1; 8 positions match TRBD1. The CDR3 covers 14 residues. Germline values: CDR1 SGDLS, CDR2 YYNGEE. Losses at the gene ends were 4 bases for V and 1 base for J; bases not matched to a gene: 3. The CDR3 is CASSLQGENTEAFF. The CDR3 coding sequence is TGTGCCAGCAGCCTACAGGGGGAGAACACTGAAGCTTTCTTT.

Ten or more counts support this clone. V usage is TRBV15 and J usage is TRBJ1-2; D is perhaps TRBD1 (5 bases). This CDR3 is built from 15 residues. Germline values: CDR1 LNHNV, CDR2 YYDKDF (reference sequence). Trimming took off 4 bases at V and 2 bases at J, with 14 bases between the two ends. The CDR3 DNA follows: TGTGCCACCAGCATAATACAGACAGCAAACTATGGCTACACCTTC. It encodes CATSIIQTANYGYTF. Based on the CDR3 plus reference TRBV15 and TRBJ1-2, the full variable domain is DAMVIQNPRYQVTQFGKPVTLSCSQTLNHNVMYWYQQKSSQAPKLLFHYYDKDFNNEADTPDNFQSRRPNTSFCFLDIRSPGLGDTAMYLCATSIIQTANYGYTFGSGTRLTVV.

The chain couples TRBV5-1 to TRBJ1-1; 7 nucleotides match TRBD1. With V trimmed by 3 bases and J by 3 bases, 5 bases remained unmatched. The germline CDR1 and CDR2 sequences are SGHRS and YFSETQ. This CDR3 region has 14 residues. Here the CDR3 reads CASSSQGWDTEAFF. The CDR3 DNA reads TGCGCCAGCAGCTCACAGGGGTGGGACACTGAAGCTTTCTTT. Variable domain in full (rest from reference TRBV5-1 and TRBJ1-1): KAGVTQTPRYLIKTRGQQVTLSCSPISGHRSVSWYQQTPGQGLQFLFEYFSETQRNKGNFPGRFSGRQFSNSRSEMNVSTLELGDSALYLCASSSQGWDTEAFFGQGTRLTVV.

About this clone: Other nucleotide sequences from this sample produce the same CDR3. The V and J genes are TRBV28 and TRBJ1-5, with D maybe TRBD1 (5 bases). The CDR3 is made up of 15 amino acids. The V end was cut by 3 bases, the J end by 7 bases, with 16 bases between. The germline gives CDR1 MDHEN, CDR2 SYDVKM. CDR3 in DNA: TGTGCCAGCAGTTTGGGTCAGGGATTTAGGCAGCCCCAGCATTTT. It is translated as CASSLGQGFRQPQHF.

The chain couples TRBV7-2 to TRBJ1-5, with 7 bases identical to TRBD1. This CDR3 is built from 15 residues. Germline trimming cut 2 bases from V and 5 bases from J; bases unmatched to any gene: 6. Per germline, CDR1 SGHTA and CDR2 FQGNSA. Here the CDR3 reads CASSLNPQGYQPQHF. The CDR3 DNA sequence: TGTGCCAGCAGCTTAAATCCACAGGGGTATCAGCCCCAGCATTTT.

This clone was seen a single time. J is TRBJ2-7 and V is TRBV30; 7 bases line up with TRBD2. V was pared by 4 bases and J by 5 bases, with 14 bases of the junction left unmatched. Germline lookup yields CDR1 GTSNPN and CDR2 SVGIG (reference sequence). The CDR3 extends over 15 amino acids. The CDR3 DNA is TGTGCCTGGATGGGGGGAGGGAGGGCCGCCGACGAGCAGTACTTC. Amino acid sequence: CAWMGGGRAADEQYF. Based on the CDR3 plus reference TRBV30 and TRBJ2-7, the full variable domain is SQTIHQWPATLVQPVGSPLSLECTVEGTSNPNLYWYRQAAGRGLQLLFYSVGIGQISSEVPQNLSASRPQDRQFILSSKKLLLSDSGFYLCAWMGGGRAADEQYFGPGTRLTVT.

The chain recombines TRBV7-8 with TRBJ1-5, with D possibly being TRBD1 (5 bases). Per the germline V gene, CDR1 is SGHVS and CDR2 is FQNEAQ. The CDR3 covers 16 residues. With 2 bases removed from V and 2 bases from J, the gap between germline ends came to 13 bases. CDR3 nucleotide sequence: TGTGCCAGCAGCTTAATTGGGGGGAATGGCAATCAGCCCCAGCATTTT. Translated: CASSLIGGNGNQPQHF. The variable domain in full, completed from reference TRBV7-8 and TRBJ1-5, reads GAGVSQSPRYKVAKRGQDVALRCDPISGHVSLFWYQQALGQGPEFLTYFQNEAQLDKSGLPSDRFFAERPEGSVSTLKIQRTQQEDSAVYLCASSLIGGNGNQPQHFGDGTRLSIL.

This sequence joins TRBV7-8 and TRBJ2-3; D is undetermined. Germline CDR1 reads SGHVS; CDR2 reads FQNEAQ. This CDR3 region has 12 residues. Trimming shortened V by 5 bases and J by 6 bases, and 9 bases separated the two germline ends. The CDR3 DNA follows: TGTGCCAGCAGCCCTAGTAGGGATACGCAGTATTTT. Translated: CASSPSRDTQYF.

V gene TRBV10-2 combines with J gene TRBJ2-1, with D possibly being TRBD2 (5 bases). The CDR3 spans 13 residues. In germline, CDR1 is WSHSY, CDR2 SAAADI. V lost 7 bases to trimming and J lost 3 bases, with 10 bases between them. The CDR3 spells CASIPRGYNEQFF. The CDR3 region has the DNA TGCGCCAGCATCCCCCGGGGCTACAATGAGCAGTTCTTC.

In DNA form, the CDR3 reads TGTGCCAGTAGTCGGGAGTACGTCTCCAATGAGCAGTTCTTC. Residues: CASSREYVSNEQFF. The chain recombines TRBV19 with TRBJ2-1; a weak D match, TRBD2 (6 bases). Trimming removed 5 bases from V and 6 bases from J, with 14 bases in between. CDR3 size: 14 residues. CDR1 and CDR2 from the germline V gene are LNHDA and SQIVND (reference sequence).

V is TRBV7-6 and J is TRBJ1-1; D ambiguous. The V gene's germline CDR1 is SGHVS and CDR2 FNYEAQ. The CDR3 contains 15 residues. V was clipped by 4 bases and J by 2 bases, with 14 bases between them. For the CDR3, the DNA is TGTGCCAGCAGCTCCTACGGGGTTCACAACACTGAAGCTTTCTTT. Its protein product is CASSSYGVHNTEAFF.

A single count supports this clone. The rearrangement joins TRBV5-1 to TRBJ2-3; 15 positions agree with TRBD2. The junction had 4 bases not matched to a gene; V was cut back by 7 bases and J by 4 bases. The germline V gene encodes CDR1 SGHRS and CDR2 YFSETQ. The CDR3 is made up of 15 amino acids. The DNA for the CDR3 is TGCGCCAGCTCGGGACTAGCGGGAGGATCAGATACGCAGTATTTT. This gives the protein CASSGLAGGSDTQYF.

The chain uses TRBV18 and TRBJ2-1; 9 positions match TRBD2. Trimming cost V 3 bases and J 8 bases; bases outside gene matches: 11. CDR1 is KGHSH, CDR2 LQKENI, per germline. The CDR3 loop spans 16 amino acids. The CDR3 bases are TGTGCCAGCTCACCGCGGGGTAGCGGGAGAGGGGATGAGCAGTTCTTC. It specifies CASSPRGSGRGDEQFF.

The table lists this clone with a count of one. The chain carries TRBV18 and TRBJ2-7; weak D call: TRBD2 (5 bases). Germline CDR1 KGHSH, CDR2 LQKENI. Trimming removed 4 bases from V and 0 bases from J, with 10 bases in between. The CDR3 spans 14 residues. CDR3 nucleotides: TGTGCCAGCTCACTCACTCGGGACTCCTACGAGCAGTACTTC. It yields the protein CASSLTRDSYEQYF.